This T cell receptor (beta chain) was found in a study of beta chain features in type 1 diabetes. Findings of the study overall: Naive, central memory and Treg TCRB repertoires appeared more alike in patients than in healthy donors. The cDNA sequencing approach could over-represent high-TCR-expressing cells.

For this clone: The target antigen is unknown.

Each sorted fraction was over 95% pure. Germline V lookup: CDR1 SGDLS, CDR2 YYNGEE. V dropped 1 base and J dropped 1 base, with 9 bases sitting between them. The CDR3 has 15 residues. What was sequenced were expressed TCRB transcripts, since all of the isolated RNA had been reverse transcribed. The method was immunoSEQ multiplex PCR; TCRdb's version includes in-frame clones alone and lacks a portion of them. The sample yields under 250,000 clones, 11% to 15% seen once. The chain carries TRBV9 and TRBJ2-1; a possible D gene is TRBD1 (5 bases). The sequencing input was naive CD4+ T cells from blood. This clonotype originated in a woman aged 40 to 50 in good health. In nucleotides, the CDR3 is TGTGCCAGCAGCGTACTTTCAGGGTCCTACAATGAGCAGTTCTTC. This codes for CASSVLSGSYNEQFF.